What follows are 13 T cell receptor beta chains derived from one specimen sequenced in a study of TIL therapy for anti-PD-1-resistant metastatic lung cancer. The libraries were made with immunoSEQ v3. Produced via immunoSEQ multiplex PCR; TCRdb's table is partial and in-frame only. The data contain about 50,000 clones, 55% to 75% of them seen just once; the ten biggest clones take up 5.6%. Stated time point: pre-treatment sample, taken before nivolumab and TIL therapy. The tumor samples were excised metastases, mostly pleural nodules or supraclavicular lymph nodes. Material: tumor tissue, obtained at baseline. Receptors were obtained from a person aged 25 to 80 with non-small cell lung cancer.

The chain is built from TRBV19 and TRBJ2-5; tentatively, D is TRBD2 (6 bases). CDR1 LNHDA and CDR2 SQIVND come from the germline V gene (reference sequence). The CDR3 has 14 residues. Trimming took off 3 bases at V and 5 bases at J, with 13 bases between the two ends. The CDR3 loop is CASSISGVGETQYF. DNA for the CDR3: TGTGCCAGTAGTATCTCGGGGGTTGGGGAGACCCAGTACTTC.

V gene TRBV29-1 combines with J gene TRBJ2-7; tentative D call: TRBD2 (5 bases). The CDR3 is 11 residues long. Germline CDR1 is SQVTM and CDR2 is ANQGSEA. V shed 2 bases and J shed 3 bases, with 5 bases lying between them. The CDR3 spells CSVESGYEQYF. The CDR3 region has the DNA TGCAGCGTTGAAAGCGGCTACGAGCAGTACTTC.

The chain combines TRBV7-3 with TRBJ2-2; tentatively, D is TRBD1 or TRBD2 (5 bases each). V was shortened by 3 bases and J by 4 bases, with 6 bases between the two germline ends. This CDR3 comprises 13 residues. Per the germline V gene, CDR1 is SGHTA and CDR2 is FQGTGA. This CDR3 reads CASSFGGTGELFF. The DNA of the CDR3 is TGTGCCAGCAGCTTTGGGGGCACCGGGGAGCTGTTTTTT.

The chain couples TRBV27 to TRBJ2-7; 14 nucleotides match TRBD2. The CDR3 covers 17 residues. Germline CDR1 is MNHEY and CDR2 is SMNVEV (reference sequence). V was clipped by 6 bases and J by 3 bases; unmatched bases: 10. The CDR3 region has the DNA TGTGCCAGCAGGAGAGCCGGACTAGCGGGGGGCCTCTACGAGCAGTACTTC. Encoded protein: CASRRAGLAGGLYEQYF.

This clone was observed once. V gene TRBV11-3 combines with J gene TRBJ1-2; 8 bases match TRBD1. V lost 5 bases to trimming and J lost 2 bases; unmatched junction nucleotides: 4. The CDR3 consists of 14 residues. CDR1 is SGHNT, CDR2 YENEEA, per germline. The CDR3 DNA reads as TGTGCCAGCAGCACCCGGACAGGGAACTATGGCTACACCTTC. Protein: CASSTRTGNYGYTF.

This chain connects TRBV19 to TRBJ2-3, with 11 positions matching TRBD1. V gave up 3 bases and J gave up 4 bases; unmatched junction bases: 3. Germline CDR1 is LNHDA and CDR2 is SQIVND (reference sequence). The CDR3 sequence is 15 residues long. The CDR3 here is CASSIPGQGADTQYF. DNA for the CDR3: TGTGCCAGTAGTATCCCGGGACAGGGGGCAGATACGCAGTATTTT.

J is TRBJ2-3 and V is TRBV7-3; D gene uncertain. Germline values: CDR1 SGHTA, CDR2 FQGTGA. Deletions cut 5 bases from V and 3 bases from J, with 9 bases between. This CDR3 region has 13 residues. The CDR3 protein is CASSPQWTDTQYF. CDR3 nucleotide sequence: TGTGCCAGCAGCCCCCAATGGACAGATACGCAGTATTTT.

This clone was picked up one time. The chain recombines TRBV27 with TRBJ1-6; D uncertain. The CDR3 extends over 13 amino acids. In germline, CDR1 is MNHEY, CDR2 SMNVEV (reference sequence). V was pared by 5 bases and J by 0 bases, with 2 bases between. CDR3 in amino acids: CASSDSYNSPLHF. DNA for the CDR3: TGTGCCAGCAGTGACTCCTATAATTCACCCCTCCACTTT.

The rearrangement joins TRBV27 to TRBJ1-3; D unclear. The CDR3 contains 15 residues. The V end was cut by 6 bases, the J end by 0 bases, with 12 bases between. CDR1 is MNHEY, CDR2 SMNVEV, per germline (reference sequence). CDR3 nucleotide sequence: TGTGCCAGCAGCTTGACGGGCCGCTCTGGAAACACCATATATTTT. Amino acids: CASSLTGRSGNTIYF.

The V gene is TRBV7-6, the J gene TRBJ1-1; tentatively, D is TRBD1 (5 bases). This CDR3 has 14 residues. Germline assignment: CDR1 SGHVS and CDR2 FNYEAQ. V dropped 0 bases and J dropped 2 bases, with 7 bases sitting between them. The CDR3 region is CASSLARGNTEAFF. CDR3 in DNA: TGTGCCAGCAGCTTAGCGAGGGGAAACACTGAAGCTTTCTTT.

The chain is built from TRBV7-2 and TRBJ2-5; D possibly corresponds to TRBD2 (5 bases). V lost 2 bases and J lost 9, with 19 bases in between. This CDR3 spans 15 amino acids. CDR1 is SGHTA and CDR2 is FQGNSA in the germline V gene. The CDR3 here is CASSLRSSPRESQYF. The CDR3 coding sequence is TGTGCCAGCAGCTTACGGTCTAGCCCTAGGGAATCCCAGTACTTC.

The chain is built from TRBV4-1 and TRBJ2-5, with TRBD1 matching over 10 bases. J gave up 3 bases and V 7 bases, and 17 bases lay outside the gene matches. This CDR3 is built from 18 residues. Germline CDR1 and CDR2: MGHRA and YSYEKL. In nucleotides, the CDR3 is TGCGCCAGCAAAGACGGGGCCCTCCGGACAGGGGGAAAAGAGACCCAGTACTTC. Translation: CASKDGALRTGGKETQYF.

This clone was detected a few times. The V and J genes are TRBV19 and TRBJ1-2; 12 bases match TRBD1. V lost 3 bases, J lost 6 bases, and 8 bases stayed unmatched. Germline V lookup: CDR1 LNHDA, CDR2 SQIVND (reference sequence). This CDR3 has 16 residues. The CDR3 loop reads CASSMSRGQGAHGYTF. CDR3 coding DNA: TGTGCCAGTAGTATGTCTCGGGGACAGGGGGCGCATGGCTACACCTTC.